This TCR beta chain was captured by sequencing in a study of T cell clonality in common variable immunodeficiency. The study's findings and limits: In common variable immunodeficiency, TCR beta chains reportedly carried fewer deletions and N-nucleotide insertions.

The V end was cut by 3 bases, the J end by 3 bases, with 17 bases between. The CDR3 covers 16 residues. The V gene's germline CDR1 is LNHDA and CDR2 SQIVND (reference sequence). Libraries were prepared by immunoSEQ multiplex PCR; TCRdb keeps only in-frame clonotypes and omits some of them. There are 1,500 or so clones in the sample, none observed a single time. Judged by abundance, this clone is medium-sized. What it binds is not known. The read ends 3 residues before the CDR3 terminus; that terminus is restored from the germline J gene. This chain uses TRBV19 with TRBJ1-2; unclear D gene. The sequencing sample was made of peripheral blood mononuclear cells. The TCR originated in a human donor with common variable immunodeficiency. The CDR3 bases that were read are TGTGCCAGTAGTATCGACGGGTTACTTCGTCACTATGGC. This gives the protein CASSIDGLLRHYG. The whole CDR3 is CASSIDGLLRHYGYTF.